This T cell receptor beta chain was documented in a study of response to subunit inactivated influenza vaccine. TCRdb analysed the RT-PCR reads with MiXCR anew, one entry per CDR3 protein. The table shows 500,000 to 550,000 distinct CDR3 sequences, with under 25% occurring only once. The CDR3 runs 13 residues. Germline trimming cut 5 bases from V and 6 bases from J; bases unmatched to any gene: 5. Looked up from germline, CDR1 is MDHEN and CDR2 is SYDVKM. These sequences were also reported in another study, on T cells expressing NK-cell markers. From that second work: For TCR beta, cDNA was produced by 5'RACE template switching with UMIs.

The chain joins TRBV28 to TRBJ1-2; 8 bases line up with TRBD1. The specimen was CD4+ T cells sorted from PBMCs, collected 12 days after vaccination. The source of this sequence is a middle-aged man who received an inactivated influenza vaccine. DNA for the CDR3: TGTGCCAGCAGTATACAGGGGGTCGATGGCTACACCTTC. It yields the protein CASSIQGVDGYTF.